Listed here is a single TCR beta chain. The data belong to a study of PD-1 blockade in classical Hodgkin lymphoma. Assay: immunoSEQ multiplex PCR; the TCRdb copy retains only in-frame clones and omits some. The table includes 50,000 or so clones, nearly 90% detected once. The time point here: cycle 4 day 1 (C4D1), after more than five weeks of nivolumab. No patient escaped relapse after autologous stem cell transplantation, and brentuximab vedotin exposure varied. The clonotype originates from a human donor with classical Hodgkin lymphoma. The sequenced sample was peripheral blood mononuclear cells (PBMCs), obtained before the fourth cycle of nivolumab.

The CDR3 DNA reads TGTGCCAGCCGGGGGGGCGATCAGCCCCAGCATTTT. This sequence encodes CASRGGDQPQHF. This sequence joins TRBV6-5 and TRBJ1-5, with D maybe TRBD1 (6 bases). This CDR3 has 12 residues. V was clipped by 8 bases and J by 5 bases, with 10 bases between them. Looked up from germline, CDR1 is MNHEY and CDR2 is SVGAGI.